This T cell receptor (beta chain) originates from a study of cytomegalovirus exposure and HLA in healthy donors. Study summary: Earlier results showed roughly 120 million unique TCR beta sequences derived from 150 million to 200 million T cells. About 85 million unique TCR sequences came from HLA-typed donors in an early release. Study-wide results and limits: Upon later analysis, HLA-associated TCR beta chains proved more clonally expanded than other, equally common chains.

Participants comprised healthy donors of bone marrow. A multiplex PCR was run with 60 Vbeta primers and 13 Jbeta primers. Method: immunoSEQ multiplex PCR; TCRdb's copy keeps in-frame clones and lacks some. The sample lists about 31,000 clones, around two thirds occurring once. The table lists this clone with a few counts. The antigen is not known. A junction boundary mismatches the germline segment, possibly from a read error. Looked up from germline, CDR1 is SSHAT and CDR2 is FNYEAQ (reference sequence). The CDR3 consists of 13 residues. This clonotype originated in a man aged 45-65 years in good health and CMV-seropositive. The V and J genes are TRBV7-7 and TRBJ2-5; perhaps TRBD2 as D (5 bases). Sequencing was carried out using PBMCs. The CDR3 reads CASSLAYRGTQYF. CDR3 nucleotides: TGTGCTAGCAGCTTAGCGTATCGGGGGACCCAGTACTTC.